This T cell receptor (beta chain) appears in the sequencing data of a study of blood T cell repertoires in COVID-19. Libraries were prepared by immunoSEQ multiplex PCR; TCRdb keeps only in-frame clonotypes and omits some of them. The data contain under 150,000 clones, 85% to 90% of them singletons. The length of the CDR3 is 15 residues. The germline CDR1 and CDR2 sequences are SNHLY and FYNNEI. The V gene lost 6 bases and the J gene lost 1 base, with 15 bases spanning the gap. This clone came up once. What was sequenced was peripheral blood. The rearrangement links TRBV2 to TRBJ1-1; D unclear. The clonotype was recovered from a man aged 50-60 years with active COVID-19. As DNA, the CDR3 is TGTGCCAGCAGGGGCCTGTCGGTTAAGAACACTGAAGCTTTCTTT. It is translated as CASRGLSVKNTEAFF.